This entry lists 24 T cell receptor beta chains sequenced from one sample in a study of shared T cell receptors in the human thymus. The assay was immunoSEQ multiplex PCR, and TCRdb's table has in-frame clones only and misses some. The data show approximately 730,000 clones, with 70% to 90% seen just once and around 0.01% held by the top ten. The data were also submitted as part of a second study, on human thymus T cells.

What was sequenced was thymocytes. These receptors originate from a girl under three years old with a congenital heart defect.

The V gene is TRBV5-1, the J gene TRBJ1-1; perhaps TRBD1 as D (6 bases). Trimming stripped 5 bases from V and 1 base from J, with 12 bases between. CDR1 SGHRS and CDR2 YFSETQ come from the germline V gene. The CDR3 covers 14 residues. The chain's CDR3 is CASSSQTGNTEAFF. As DNA, the CDR3 is TGCGCCAGCAGTTCCCAGACAGGGAACACTGAAGCTTTCTTT.

V and J are TRBV2 and TRBJ1-1; 7 bases agree with TRBD1. V dropped 1 base and J dropped 0; count of bases not matched to a gene: 2. The CDR3 contains 15 residues. Germline V gene data show CDR1 as SNHLY and CDR2 as FYNNEI. The CDR3 reads CASSEGDRMNTEAFF. Written as DNA, the CDR3 is TGTGCCAGCAGTGAAGGGGACAGAATGAACACTGAAGCTTTCTTT.

As for this clone: This CDR3 is also generated by other DNA sequences in the sample. The chain combines TRBV29-1 with TRBJ1-1; no clear D gene. With 3 bases removed from V and 1 base from J, the gap between germline ends came to 3 bases. CDR3 length: 11 amino acids. From germline, CDR1 is SQVTM and CDR2 ANQGSEA. The CDR3 bases are TGCAGCGTTGAGCGGAACACTGAAGCTTTCTTT. Protein sequence: CSVERNTEAFF.

This chain connects TRBV6-1 to TRBJ2-5; 8 bases are shared with TRBD1. The ends lost 8 bases at V and 2 bases at J; junction bases unmatched: 10. Germline-derived CDR1 and CDR2 are MNHNS and SASEGT. This CDR3 region has 15 residues. The CDR3 here is CASRGDRSLQETQYF. CDR3 in DNA: TGTGCCAGCCGCGGGGACAGGTCTCTTCAAGAGACCCAGTACTTC.

In this sample, this clone turned up once. CDR3 sequence reads: CAIRKENRGRQETQYF. CDR3 DNA sequence: TGTGCCATCAGGAAGGAAAACAGGGGGCGACAAGAGACCCAGTACTTC. The chain recombines TRBV10-3 with TRBJ2-5; TRBD1 matches at 9 bases. With V trimmed by 6 bases and J by 2 bases, 10 bases remained unmatched. This CDR3 region has 16 residues. Germline CDR1 is ENHRY and CDR2 is SYGVKD.

This chain joins TRBV7-9 and TRBJ2-4, with D perhaps TRBD1 (6 bases). Trimming shortened V by 5 bases and J by 2 bases, and 19 bases separated the two germline ends. The CDR3 loop spans 17 amino acids. Germline loops: CDR1 SEHNR, CDR2 FQNEAQ (reference sequence). The CDR3 bases are TGTGCCAGCAGCCTATACCGGGACATAATAACCAAAAACATTCAGTACTTC. It is translated as CASSLYRDIITKNIQYF.

As concerns this clone: An end of the junction does not agree with germline; a read error may underlie this. The V and J genes are TRBV7-7 and TRBJ2-5, with D uncertain. Per the germline V gene, CDR1 is SSHAT and CDR2 is FNYEAQ (reference sequence). The CDR3 length is 13 residues. DNA for the CDR3: TGTGCTAGCAGCTTAGCTATGAGAGAGACCCAGTACTTC. Translating it yields CASSLAMRETQYF.

The chain links TRBV7-2 to TRBJ1-2; TRBD1 might be the D (6 bases). V lost 0 bases to trimming and J lost 3 bases, with 23 bases between them. Per the germline V gene, CDR1 is SGHTA and CDR2 is FQGNSA. The CDR3 consists of 19 residues. CDR3 DNA: TGTGCCAGCAGCTTAGCGCCCGGGCCCCAGGGGTGGGGTTACTATGGCTACACCTTC. It yields the protein CASSLAPGPQGWGYYGYTF.

V is TRBV25-1 and J is TRBJ1-2; 7 bases map to TRBD1. V shed 6 bases and J 4 bases; nucleotides not matched to a gene: 8. The CDR3 totals 14 residues. CDR1 and CDR2 from the germline V gene are MGHDK and SYGVNS. The CDR3 region has the DNA TGTGCCAGCAGCCGGGACAGCCCCTCCTATGGCTACACCTTC. This encodes CASSRDSPSYGYTF.

CDR3 sequence: CASSRLAAYNEQFF. As DNA, the CDR3 is TGCGCCAGCAGTCGACTAGCGGCATACAATGAGCAGTTCTTC. The chain couples TRBV4-1 to TRBJ2-1, with 9 bases fitting TRBD2. CDR3 length equals 14 residues. Germline CDR1 is MGHRA and CDR2 is YSYEKL. Trimming cost V 6 bases and J 4 bases; bases outside gene matches: 4.

The chain joins TRBV5-1 to TRBJ1-2; no clear D. The CDR3 is 17 amino acids. V lost 3 bases to trimming and J lost 4 bases, with 22 bases between them. Germline assignment: CDR1 SGHRS and CDR2 YFSETQ. CDR3 amino acids: CASSYTPVRGLFYGYTF. CDR3 sequence (DNA): TGCGCCAGCAGCTATACCCCAGTTCGGGGTTTGTTCTATGGCTACACCTTC.

V and J are TRBV27 and TRBJ2-7; 7 positions match TRBD1. The CDR3 totals 16 residues. Germline V gives CDR1 MNHEY, CDR2 SMNVEV (reference sequence). The V and J ends lost 6 bases and 6 bases, in that order; junction bases with no gene match: 17. In DNA form, the CDR3 reads TGTGCCAGCAGAAGAACACCTCGGACAGGCGCAGGCGAGCAGTACTTC. Residues: CASRRTPRTGAGEQYF.

The V gene is TRBV7-6, the J gene TRBJ2-3; the match to TRBD2 covers 15 bases. The V gene end was trimmed by 2 bases and the J gene end by 6 bases; junction bases not matched to a gene: 12. Germline V gene sequence: CDR1 SGHVS, CDR2 FNYEAQ. The CDR3 has 19 amino acids. CDR3 DNA sequence: TGTGCCAGCAGCTTACCCCCGGGACTAGCGGGGGGCGGGTCGGATACGCAGTATTTT. Amino acids: CASSLPPGLAGGGSDTQYF.

The V call is TRBV5-1, the J call TRBJ1-1; 12 bases match TRBD1. The CDR3 spans 17 residues. Per the germline V gene, CDR1 is SGHRS and CDR2 is YFSETQ. Trimming took 4 bases from V and 0 from J; bases not matched to a gene: 7. The CDR3 sequence is CASSTGQGARLNTEAFF. The CDR3, as DNA: TGCGCCAGCAGCACGGGACAGGGGGCCCGTTTGAACACTGAAGCTTTCTTT.

The chain combines TRBV4-3 with TRBJ2-2, with 7 bases lining up with TRBD2. This CDR3 comprises 16 residues. Looked up from germline, CDR1 is LGHNA and CDR2 is YSLEER. V was pared by 1 base and J by 5 bases, with 7 bases of the junction left unmatched. CDR3 coding DNA: TGCGCCAGCAGCCAAGGGGGAGGGGAGGGTACCGGGGAGCTGTTTTTT. Its translation is CASSQGGGEGTGELFF.

The rearrangement uses TRBV5-8 and TRBJ1-2; the D gene is possibly TRBD1 (5 bases). The V and J ends lost 5 bases and 1 base respectively, with 27 bases between them. The CDR3 covers 19 residues. Germline CDR1 and CDR2: SGHTS and YDEGEE. CDR3 protein: CASSYPIGHEAGFNYGYTF. The CDR3 DNA reads as TGTGCCAGCAGTTACCCCATCGGACACGAAGCGGGCTTTAACTATGGCTACACCTTC.

The rearrangement joins TRBV13 to TRBJ1-1; D not certain. CDR3 length equals 15 residues. V lost 6 bases to trimming and J lost 1 base, with 15 bases between them. Germline CDR1 and CDR2: PRHDT and FYEKMQ (reference sequence). CDR3 loop: CASSNYPTPNTEAFF. DNA of the CDR3: TGTGCCAGCAGTAATTACCCAACTCCGAACACTGAAGCTTTCTTT.

V is TRBV2 and J is TRBJ1-1, with 7 bases fitting TRBD1. The CDR3 has 14 amino acids. V was clipped by 7 bases and J by 5 bases; unmatched bases: 10. Germline V gene lookup returns CDR1 SNHLY and CDR2 FYNNEI. In DNA form, the CDR3 reads TGTGCCAGCATTTGTGTACAGGGGTGTACTGAAGCTTTCTTT. Translation: CASICVQGCTEAFF.

V usage is TRBV6-5 and J usage is TRBJ2-7; 9 nucleotides align to TRBD1. The trim removed 0 bases at V and 4 bases at J, leaving 4 bases unmatched. This CDR3 region has 15 residues. Germline CDR1 MNHEY, CDR2 SVGAGI. CDR3 amino acids: CASSYSGTGLYEQYF. The CDR3 coding sequence is TGTGCCAGCAGTTACTCCGGGACAGGGCTATACGAGCAGTACTTC.

The chain uses TRBV7-2 and TRBJ1-2; 8 nucleotides agree with TRBD1. The J segment lost 7 bases and the V segment lost 1 base, leaving 8 bases of the junction unmatched. The CDR3 has 15 residues. CDR1 is SGHTA, CDR2 FQGNSA, per germline. The CDR3 coding sequence is TGTGCCAGCAGCTTAGGGAATTGGACAGGGTCTGGCTACACCTTC. Translating gives CASSLGNWTGSGYTF.

Comments on this clone: At one end the junction does not follow the germline gene, possibly because of a read error. The gene calls are TRBV5-8 and TRBJ2-7; TRBD1 matches at 7 bases. CDR1 and CDR2 from the germline V gene are SGHTS and YDEGEE. This CDR3 comprises 12 residues. CDR3 protein: CASSFYRQGPLF. CDR3 DNA sequence: TGTGCCAGCAGCTTTTACCGACAGGGCCCTCTATTC.

This chain joins TRBV4-1 and TRBJ2-1, with 15 bases aligning to TRBD2. V gave up 2 bases and J gave up 8 bases; unmatched junction bases: 7. This CDR3 is 17 amino acids long. Germline CDR1 is MGHRA and CDR2 is YSYEKL. The CDR3 sequence: CASSQPWTSGGADEQFF. The CDR3 DNA reads as TGCGCCAGCAGCCAACCCTGGACTAGCGGGGGGGCAGATGAGCAGTTCTTC.

This clone has a single count. J is TRBJ1-3 and V is TRBV2; D gene ambiguous. Trimming pared 4 bases from V and 7 bases from J, leaving 14 bases between. Germline loops: CDR1 SNHLY, CDR2 FYNNEI. The CDR3 totals 14 residues. CDR3 bases: TGTGCCAGCAGTGTTGGTCCGGGTCGGAACACCATATATTTT. Encoded protein: CASSVGPGRNTIYF.

This sequence joins TRBV6-5 and TRBJ1-2; TRBD1 agrees at 9 bases. V lost 2 bases to trimming and J lost 8 bases; unmatched junction nucleotides: 6. The CDR3 runs 14 residues. The germline V gene encodes CDR1 MNHEY and CDR2 SVGAGI. The CDR3 DNA sequence: TGTGCCAGCAGTTACGGGGACAGGGATACAGGCTACACCTTC. Its protein is CASSYGDRDTGYTF.